This T cell receptor (beta chain) was identified during a study of blood T cells in healthy people across ages. Isolated PBMCs totaled at least 6 million in each sample. V lost 3 bases to trimming and J lost 6 bases, with 21 bases between them. There are 17 residues in the CDR3. In germline, CDR1 is SGHTA, CDR2 FQGTGA. A sample-barcoded 5' primer and a J-beta primer mix were used in a second PCR of about 7 to 12 cycles. From the 5' RACE reads, TCRdb called clonotypes with MiXCR, one entry per CDR3 protein. The sample has approximately 960,000 distinct CDR3 sequences, almost 30% seen once. This clonotype has only a few counts. These records were also assigned to another study, of T cells of mothers and their children. This second study notes: The study recruited a few healthy Caucasian mothers and their six children as donors. Biologically related mothers and children overlapped slightly more than unrelated pairs, a non-significant difference.

The V call is TRBV7-3, the J call TRBJ2-1, with D possibly being TRBD1 or TRBD2 (5 bases each). The receptor was isolated from a woman aged 40 to 50 in good health. The sample was blood. The CDR3 is CASSFGWGSGNINEQFF. DNA for the CDR3: TGTGCCAGCAGCTTTGGATGGGGGTCAGGGAATATCAATGAGCAGTTCTTC. The full variable domain, its missing parts supplied by reference TRBV7-3 and TRBJ2-1, is GAGVSQTPSNKVTEKGKYVELRCDPISGHTALYWYRQSLGQGPEFLIYFQGTGAADDSGLPNDRFFAVRPEGSVSTLKIQRTERGDSAVYLCASSFGWGSGNINEQFFGPGTRLTVL.